This entry describes one TCR beta chain. The source of the sample is a study of blood T cell repertoires in COVID-19. About the study: Collection of acute and convalescent COVID-19 samples took place in the United States, Italy and Spain. The cDNA or gDNA used as material had been derived from T cells, B-cell-depleted T cells, or PBMCs.

This CDR3 contains 13 residues. Germline V CDR1 and CDR2: LNHDA, SQIVND (reference sequence). V dropped 10 bases and J dropped 7; count of bases not matched to a gene: 10. Authors' analysis steps: It was from reference gene primer amplification that nucleated cell counts were estimated. Libraries were prepared by immunoSEQ multiplex PCR; TCRdb keeps only in-frame clonotypes and omits some of them. The D gene and trimming were derived from the DNA, and the V and J assignments and clone size from that table. The sample includes around 220,000 clones, 86% of them seen just once. Specimen: peripheral blood. The origin of this receptor is a woman aged 45-65 years with acute or convalescent COVID-19. The J gene is TRBJ2-5, the V gene TRBV19; 9 positions agree with TRBD1. The CDR3 region has the DNA TGTGCCACCCGGACAGGGGTTGGGGGGACCCAGTACTTC. Its protein is CATRTGVGGTQYF.